Listed below are T cell receptor beta chains from one sample, sequenced in a study of T cell changes during pregnancy in multiple sclerosis. The repertoire was sequenced with immunoSEQ multiplex PCR; TCRdb's copy has only in-frame clones and lacks some. The table lists tens of thousands of clones, around 94% of them singletons. The starting material was CD4+ T cells from peripheral blood mononuclear cells, obtained after pregnancy. These TCRs come from a female donor with multiple sclerosis, enrolled in a pregnancy study. Both conserved end residues are part of each CDR3. The order of the fields is V gene, clone size, J gene, D gene, CDR3 protein, CDR3 DNA. The D gene is left open where the match is weak. Not every row has a clone size; where given, it reads once, few, many or a size class.

TRBV5-4	once	TRBJ2-5	-	CASSLTRETQYF	TGTGCCAGCAGCTTGACTAGGGAGACCCAGTACTTC
TRBV5-1	-	TRBJ1-1	TRBD1	CASSGQGMNTEAFF	TGCGCCAGCAGCGGACAGGGAATGAACACTGAAGCTTTCTTT
TRBV7-9	-	TRBJ2-1	TRBD1	CASSPLQGGSYNEQFF	TGTGCCAGCAGCCCCTTACAGGGGGGTTCCTACAATGAGCAGTTCTTC
TRBV14	-	TRBJ1-4	-	CASSARTATNEKLFF	TGTGCCAGCAGCGCCCGGACAGCAACTAATGAAAAACTGTTTTTT
TRBV18	-	TRBJ2-3	-	CASSPLADTQYF	TGTGCCAGCTCACCACTAGCAGATACGCAGTATTTT
TRBV18	few	TRBJ2-7	TRBD1	CASSPGYTGGYEQYF	TGTGCCAGCTCACCGGGCTACACAGGGGGTTACGAGCAGTACTTC
TRBV5-6	-	TRBJ1-1	-	CASSLGRVRTEAFF	TGTGCCAGCAGCTTGGGGAGGGTGCGCACTGAAGCTTTCTTT
TRBV5-4	-	TRBJ2-7	TRBD2	CASSGGLAGPRSYEQYF	TGTGCCAGCAGCGGGGGACTAGCGGGGCCGAGGTCCTACGAGCAGTACTTC
TRBV2	-	TRBJ2-7	TRBD1	CASRTIFGQGAYEQYF	TGTGCCAGCAGAACAATATTCGGACAGGGGGCCTACGAGCAGTACTTC
TRBV4-2	-	TRBJ2-7	-	CASSRGGSGLSYEQYF	TGTGCCAGCAGCCGAGGAGGAAGCGGACTCTCCTACGAGCAGTACTTC
TRBV6-1	-	TRBJ2-7	TRBD2	CASKASAGVGEQYF	TGTGCCAGCAAGGCGAGTGCGGGAGTCGGCGAGCAGTACTTC
TRBV19	-	TRBJ2-7	-	CASSISGDFYEQYF	TGTGCCAGTAGTATATCGGGGGATTTCTACGAGCAGTACTTC
TRBV6-5	-	TRBJ1-2	-	CASRSPRVNYGYTF	TGTGCCAGCAGAAGCCCCAGGGTTAACTATGGCTACACCTTC
TRBV29-1	once	TRBJ2-1	TRBD2	CSVDGLAAYNEQFF	TGCAGCGTTGACGGACTAGCGGCCTACAATGAGCAGTTCTTC
TRBV9	-	TRBJ2-7	TRBD1	CASSVGTGAYEQYF	TGTGCCAGCAGCGTTGGGACAGGGGCCTACGAGCAGTACTTC
TRBV4-2	-	TRBJ2-4	TRBD2	CASSQGLAGAQNIQYF	TGTGCCAGCAGCCAAGGACTAGCGGGAGCTCAAAACATTCAGTACTTC
TRBV29-1	-	TRBJ2-1	TRBD1	CSSLGTGTSYNEQFF	TGCAGCTCCCTGGGGACAGGTACATCCTACAATGAGCAGTTCTTC
TRBV28	-	TRBJ1-4	TRBD1	CASSSGDRVKEKLFF	TGTGCCAGCAGCTCCGGGGACAGGGTAAAGGAAAAACTGTTTTTT
TRBV19	once	TRBJ2-4	TRBD2	CASSGGSGGNIQYF	TGTGCCAGTAGCGGGGGTAGCGGGGGGAACATTCAGTACTTC
TRBV7-2	-	TRBJ2-7	-	CASSSKGGVSYEQYF	TGTGCCAGCAGCTCAAAGGGCGGGGTATCCTACGAGCAGTACTTC
TRBV19	-	TRBJ1-1	-	CASSIVGAVGTEAFF	TGTGCCAGTAGTATAGTTGGGGCGGTAGGCACTGAAGCTTTCTTT
TRBV4-1	-	TRBJ1-1	TRBD1	CASSQELQGYDEAFF	TGCGCCAGCAGCCAAGAATTACAGGGGTACGATGAAGCTTTCTTT
TRBV19	-	TRBJ2-3	TRBD2	CASRAGLAGDTQYF	TGTGCCAGCCGGGCGGGACTAGCGGGGGATACGCAGTATTTT
TRBV2	-	TRBJ1-6	-	CASSAGVAYNSPLHF	TGTGCCAGCAGTGCGGGGGTAGCCTATAATTCACCCCTCCACTTT
TRBV7-3	-	TRBJ2-3	TRBD1	CASSTTGGPDTQYF	TGTGCCAGCAGCACGACAGGGGGCCCAGATACGCAGTATTTT
TRBV28	-	TRBJ2-1	-	CASSLSAGLNYNEQFF	TGTGCCAGCAGTTTATCGGCAGGGTTAAACTACAATGAGCAGTTCTTC
TRBV20-1	-	TRBJ1-2	TRBD1	CSATTGNGYTF	TGCAGTGCTACGACAGGGAATGGCTACACCTTC
TRBV4-2	-	TRBJ2-3	TRBD1	CASSQDDRDHTQYF	TGTGCCAGCAGCCAAGATGACAGGGATCATACGCAGTATTTT
TRBV15	-	TRBJ2-5	TRBD1	CATSRDSGQGGLTQYF	TGTGCCACCAGCAGAGACTCCGGACAGGGGGGGCTGACCCAGTACTTC
TRBV28	-	TRBJ2-1	-	CASSLSASVNNEQFF	TGTGCCAGCAGTTTATCTGCTAGCGTAAACAATGAGCAGTTCTTC
TRBV28	once	TRBJ2-2	-	CASSLRPGDPNTGELFF	TGTGCCAGCAGTTTACGACCGGGAGATCCCAACACCGGGGAGCTGTTTTTT
TRBV9	-	TRBJ1-1	-	CASSVYGGGGMNTEAFF	TGTGCCAGCAGCGTATACGGGGGGGGCGGGATGAACACTGAAGCTTTCTTT
TRBV5-1	-	TRBJ2-3	TRBD2	CASSPGLANTQYF	TGCGCCAGCAGCCCCGGACTAGCGAATACGCAGTATTTT
TRBV7-3	-	TRBJ2-3	TRBD2	CASSLSGTSDTDTQYF	TGTGCCAGCAGCTTATCCGGGACTAGCGACACAGATACGCAGTATTTT
TRBV29-1	-	TRBJ1-2	TRBD1	CSVGDSEGYTF	TGCAGCGTGGGGGACAGTGAAGGCTACACCTTC
TRBV4-2	-	TRBJ2-7	TRBD1	CASSQAGQGVFHEQYF	TGTGCCAGCAGCCAAGCGGGACAGGGGGTGTTCCACGAGCAGTACTTC
TRBV19	-	TRBJ1-4	TRBD1	CASSIRQGHEKLFF	TGTGCCAGTAGTATCCGACAGGGGCATGAAAAACTGTTTTTT
TRBV7-2	-	TRBJ2-5	TRBD2	CASSLAFSGSGETQYF	TGTGCCAGCAGCTTAGCGTTCAGCGGGAGCGGGGAGACCCAGTACTTC
TRBV7-8	-	TRBJ2-5	-	CASSLKGFQETQYF	TGTGCCAGCAGCTTAAAGGGGTTCCAAGAGACCCAGTACTTC
TRBV9	-	TRBJ2-3	TRBD2	CASSVSGLAGVADTQYF	TGTGCCAGCAGCGTCTCGGGACTAGCGGGAGTGGCAGATACGCAGTATTTT